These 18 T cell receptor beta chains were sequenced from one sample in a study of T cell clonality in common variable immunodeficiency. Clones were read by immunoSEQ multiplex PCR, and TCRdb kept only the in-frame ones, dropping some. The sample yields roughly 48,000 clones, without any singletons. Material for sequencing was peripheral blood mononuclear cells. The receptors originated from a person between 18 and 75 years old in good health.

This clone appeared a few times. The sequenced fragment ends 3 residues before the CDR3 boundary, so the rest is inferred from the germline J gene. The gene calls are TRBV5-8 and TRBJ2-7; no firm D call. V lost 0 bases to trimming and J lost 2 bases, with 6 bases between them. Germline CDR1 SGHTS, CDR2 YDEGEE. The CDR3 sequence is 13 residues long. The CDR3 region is CASSLEGPYEQYF. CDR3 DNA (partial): TGTGCCAGCAGCTTGGAAGGGCCCTACGAG.

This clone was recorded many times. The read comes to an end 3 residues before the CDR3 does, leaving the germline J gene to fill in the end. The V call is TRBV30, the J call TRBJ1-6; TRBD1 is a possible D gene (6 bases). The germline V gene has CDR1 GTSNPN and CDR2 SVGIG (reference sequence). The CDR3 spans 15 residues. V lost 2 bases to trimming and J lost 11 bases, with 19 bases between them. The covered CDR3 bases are TGTGCCTGGAGTCTCCCCCGGGGGGCTGAAACACCC. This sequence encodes CAWSLPRGAETP. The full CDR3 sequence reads CAWSLPRGAETPLHF.

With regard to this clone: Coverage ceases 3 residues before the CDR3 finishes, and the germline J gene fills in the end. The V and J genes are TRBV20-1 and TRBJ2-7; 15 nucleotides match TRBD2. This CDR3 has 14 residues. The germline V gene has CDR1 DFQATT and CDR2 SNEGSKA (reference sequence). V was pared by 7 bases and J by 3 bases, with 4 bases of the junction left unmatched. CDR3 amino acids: CSVRGLAGGYEQYF. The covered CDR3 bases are TGCAGTGTCAGGGGACTAGCGGGGGGCTACGAG.

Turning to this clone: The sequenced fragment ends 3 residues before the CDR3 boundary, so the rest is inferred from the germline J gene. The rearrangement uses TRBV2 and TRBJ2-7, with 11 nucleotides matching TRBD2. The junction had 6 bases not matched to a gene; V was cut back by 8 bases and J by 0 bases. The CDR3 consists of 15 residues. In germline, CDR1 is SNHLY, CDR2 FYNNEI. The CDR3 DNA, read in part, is TGTGCCAGCCGGATTGGGACTAGCGGCTCCTACGAG. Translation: CASRIGTSGSYE. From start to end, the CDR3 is CASRIGTSGSYEQYF. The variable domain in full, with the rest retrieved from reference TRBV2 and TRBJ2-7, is EPEVTQTPSHQVTQMGQEVILRCVPISNHLYFYWYRQILGQKVEFLVSFYNNEISEKSEIFDDQFSVERPDGSNFTLKIRSTKLEDSAMYFCASRIGTSGSYEQYFGPGTRLTVT.

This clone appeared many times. CDR3 DNA (partial): TGTGCCAGCAGTGAAGTTGCGGCTAGCGCGATCTACGAG. The encoded protein is CASSEVAASAIYE. The CDR3 in its entirety is CASSEVAASAIYEQYF. V is TRBV2 and J is TRBJ2-7; perhaps TRBD2 as D (6 bases). Read coverage stops 3 residues before the CDR3 terminus; the germline J gene supplies the remainder. Trimming removed 1 base from V and 3 bases from J, with 16 bases in between. Germline values: CDR1 SNHLY, CDR2 FYNNEI. The CDR3 sequence is 16 residues long. Full variable domain (rest looked up from reference TRBV2 and TRBJ2-7): EPEVTQTPSHQVTQMGQEVILRCVPISNHLYFYWYRQILGQKVEFLVSFYNNEISEKSEIFDDQFSVERPDGSNFTLKIRSTKLEDSAMYFCASSEVAASAIYEQYFGPGTRLTVT.

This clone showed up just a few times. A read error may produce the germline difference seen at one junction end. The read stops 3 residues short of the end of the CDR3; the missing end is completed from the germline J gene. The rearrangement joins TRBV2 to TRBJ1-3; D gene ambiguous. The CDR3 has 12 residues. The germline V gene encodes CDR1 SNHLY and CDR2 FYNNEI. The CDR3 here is CASSSTGNTIYF. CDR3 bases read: TGTGCCAGCAGTTCGACTGGAAACACG. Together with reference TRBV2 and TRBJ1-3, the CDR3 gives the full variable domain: EPEVTQTPSHQVTQMGQEVILRCVPISNHLYFYWYRQILGQKVEFLVSFYNNEISEKSEIFDDQFSVERPDGSNFTLKIRSTKLEDSAMYFCASSSTGNTIYFGEGSWLTVV.

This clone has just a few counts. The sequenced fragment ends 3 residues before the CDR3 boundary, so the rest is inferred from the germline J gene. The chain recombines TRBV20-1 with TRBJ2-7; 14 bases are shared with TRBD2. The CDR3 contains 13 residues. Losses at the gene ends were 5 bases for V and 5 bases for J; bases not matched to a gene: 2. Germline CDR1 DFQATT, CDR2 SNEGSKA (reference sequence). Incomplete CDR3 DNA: TGCAGTGCTGGGGGACTAGCGGGAGACGAG. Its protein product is CSAGGLAGDE. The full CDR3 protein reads CSAGGLAGDEQYF.

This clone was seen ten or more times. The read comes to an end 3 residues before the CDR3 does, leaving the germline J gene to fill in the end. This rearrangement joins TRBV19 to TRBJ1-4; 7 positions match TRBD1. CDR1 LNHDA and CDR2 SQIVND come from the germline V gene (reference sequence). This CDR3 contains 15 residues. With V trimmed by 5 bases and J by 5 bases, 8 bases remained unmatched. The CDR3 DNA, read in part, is TGTGCCAGTAGTGTAACAGGGGCGTCGAATGAAAAA. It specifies CASSVTGASNEK. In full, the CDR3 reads CASSVTGASNEKLFF. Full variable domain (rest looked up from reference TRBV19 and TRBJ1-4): DGGITQSPKYLFRKEGQNVTLSCEQNLNHDAMYWYRQDPGQGLRLIYYSQIVNDFQKGDIAEGYSVSREKKESFPLTVTSAQKNPTAFYLCASSVTGASNEKLFFGSGTQLSVL.

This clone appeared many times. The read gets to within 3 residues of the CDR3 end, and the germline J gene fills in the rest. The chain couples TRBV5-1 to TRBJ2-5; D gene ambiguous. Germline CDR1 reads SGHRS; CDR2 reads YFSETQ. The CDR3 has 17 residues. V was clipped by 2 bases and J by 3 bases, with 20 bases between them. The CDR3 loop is CASSFSSLRRREETQYF. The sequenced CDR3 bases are TGCGCCAGCAGCTTTTCCTCCCTCCGGAGAAGGGAAGAGACC.

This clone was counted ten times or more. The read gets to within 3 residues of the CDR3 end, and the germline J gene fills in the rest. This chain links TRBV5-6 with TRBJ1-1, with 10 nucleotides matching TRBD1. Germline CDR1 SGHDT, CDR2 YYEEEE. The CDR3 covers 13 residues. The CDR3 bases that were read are TGTGCCAGCCGGGACAGGGGAGGTATACAA. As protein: CASRDRGGIQ. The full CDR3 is CASRDRGGIQAFF.

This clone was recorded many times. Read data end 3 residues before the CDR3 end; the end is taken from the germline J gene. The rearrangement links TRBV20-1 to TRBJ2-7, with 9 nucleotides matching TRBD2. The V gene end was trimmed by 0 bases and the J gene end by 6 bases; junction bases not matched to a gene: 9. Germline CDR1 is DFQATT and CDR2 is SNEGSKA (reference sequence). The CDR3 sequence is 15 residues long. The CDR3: CSARDRREGLGEQYF. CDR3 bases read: TGCAGTGCTAGAGATAGGCGGGAGGGCCTCGGCGAG.

The sequenced CDR3 bases are TGTGCCAGCAGTGGACAGGGGGGTTATCAGCCC. Encoded protein: CASSGQGGYQP. The entire CDR3 reads CASSGQGGYQPQHF. The rearrangement uses TRBV6-1 and TRBJ1-5; 9 bases align to TRBD1. The CDR3 end lies 3 residues beyond the end of the read and is filled in from the germline J gene. J lost 5 bases, V lost 4 bases, and 3 bases had no gene match. The CDR3 extends over 14 amino acids. The germline V gene encodes CDR1 MNHNS and CDR2 SASEGT.

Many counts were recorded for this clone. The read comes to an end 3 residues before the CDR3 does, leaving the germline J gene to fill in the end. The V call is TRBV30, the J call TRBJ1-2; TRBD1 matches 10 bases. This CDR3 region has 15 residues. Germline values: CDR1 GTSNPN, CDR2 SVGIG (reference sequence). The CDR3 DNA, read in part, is TGTGCCTGGAGTGTCGGTCTGGACAGGGGGGACGGC. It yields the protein CAWSVGLDRGDG. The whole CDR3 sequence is CAWSVGLDRGDGYTF.

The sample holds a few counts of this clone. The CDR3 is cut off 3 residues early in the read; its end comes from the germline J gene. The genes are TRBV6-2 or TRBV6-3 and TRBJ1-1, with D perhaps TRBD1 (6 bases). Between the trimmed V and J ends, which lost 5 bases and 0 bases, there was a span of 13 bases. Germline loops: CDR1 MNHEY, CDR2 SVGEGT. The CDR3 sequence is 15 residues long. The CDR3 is CASSTPRGMNTEAFF. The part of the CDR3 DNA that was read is TGTGCCAGCAGTACCCCCAGGGGCATGAACACTGAA.

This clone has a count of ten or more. This CDR3 is CASSDTYNEQFF. The sequenced part of the CDR3 DNA is TGTGCCAGCAGTGACACTTACAATGAG. V and J are TRBV6-1 and TRBJ2-1; D is unresolved. The read finishes 3 residues shy of the CDR3 end, and the germline J gene is used to complete it. This CDR3 has 12 amino acids. The germline CDR1 and CDR2 sequences are MNHNS and SASEGT. Trimming took 3 bases from V and 4 from J, leaving 4 bases between them.

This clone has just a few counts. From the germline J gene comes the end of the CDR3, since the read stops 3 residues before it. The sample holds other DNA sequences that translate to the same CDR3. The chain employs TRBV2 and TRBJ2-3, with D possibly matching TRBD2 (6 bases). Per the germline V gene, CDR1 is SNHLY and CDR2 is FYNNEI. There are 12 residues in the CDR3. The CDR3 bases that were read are TGTGCCAGCAGTGATCCACTAGCCCCG. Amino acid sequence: CASSDPLAP. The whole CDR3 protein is CASSDPLAPQYF.

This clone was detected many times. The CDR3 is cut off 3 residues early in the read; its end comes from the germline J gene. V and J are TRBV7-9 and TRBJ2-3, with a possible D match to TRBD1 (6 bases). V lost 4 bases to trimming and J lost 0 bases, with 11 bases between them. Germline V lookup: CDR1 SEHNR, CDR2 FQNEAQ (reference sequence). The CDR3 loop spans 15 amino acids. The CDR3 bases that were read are TGTGCCAGCAGCTCGACAGGTCATAGCACAGATACG. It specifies CASSSTGHSTDT. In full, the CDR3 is CASSSTGHSTDTQYF.

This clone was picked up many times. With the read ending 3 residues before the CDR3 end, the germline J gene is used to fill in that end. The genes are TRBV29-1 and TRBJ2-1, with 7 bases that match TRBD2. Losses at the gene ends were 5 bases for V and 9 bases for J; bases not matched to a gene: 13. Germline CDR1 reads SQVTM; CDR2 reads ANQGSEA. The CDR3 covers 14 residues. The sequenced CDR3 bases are TGCAGCGTTTTGTCGGACCCGGGGGGTGGTGAG. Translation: CSVLSDPGGGE. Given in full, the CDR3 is CSVLSDPGGGEQFF.